Following are 24 T cell receptor beta chains from one sample sequenced in a study of T cells in Graves' hyperthyroidism and ophthalmopathy (dated by TCRdb to about 2019). Library method: multiplex PCR. Sequencing took place on an Illumina HiSeq 2000. The TCR beta CDR3 regions were amplified from RNA transcripts. A first-round RT-PCR of the TCR CDR3 used the HTBI primer set with the Qiagen OneStep RT-PCR kit. TCRdb passed the public sequencing reads through fastp at Q25 and MiXCR, retaining productive beta sequences. Rows are combined by CDR3 protein, so each entry shows the most common genes and DNA. The table for this sample lists approximately 720,000 distinct CDR3 sequences; roughly 20% of them were counted only once. Of the sample, approximately 15% falls within the top ten clones. The sequenced sample consisted of blood. The receptors originated from a woman in her forties or fifties with Graves' hyperthyroidism that later progressed to Graves' ophthalmopathy.

Many counts were recorded for this clonotype. The V and J genes are TRBV30 and TRBJ1-1; D gene unclear. The V end was cut by 6 bases, the J end by 0 bases, with 17 bases between. Germline CDR1 GTSNPN, CDR2 SVGIG (reference sequence). The CDR3 is made up of 15 amino acids. This CDR3 is CACAGREKLNTEAFF. DNA of the CDR3: TGTGCCTGTGCTGGACGGGAAAAGCTGAACACTGAAGCTTTCTTT.

This clonotype has a count of ten or more. V and J are TRBV2 and TRBJ2-2, with 8 bases identical to TRBD1. This CDR3 spans 16 amino acids. Germline V gene lookup returns CDR1 SNHLY and CDR2 FYNNEI. The J segment lost 3 bases and the V segment lost 1 base, leaving 4 bases of the junction unmatched. CDR3 nucleotide sequence: TGTGCCAGCAGTGAAGAGAGGACAGGGTACACCGGGGAGCTGTTTTTT. As protein: CASSEERTGYTGELFF.

At least ten counts were recorded for this clonotype. The chain couples TRBV7-8 to TRBJ2-5; 8 nucleotides line up with TRBD2. The CDR3 runs 14 residues. The germline V gene encodes CDR1 SGHVS and CDR2 FQNEAQ. J was trimmed by 9 bases and V by 5 bases; bases with no gene match: 11. The CDR3 region is CASSPRPRGEAQYF. DNA of the CDR3: TGTGCCAGCAGCCCCAGGCCGCGGGGGGAGGCCCAGTACTTC.

This clonotype was picked up many times. The chain combines TRBV3-1 with TRBJ2-5, with 8 bases that match TRBD1. Losses at the gene ends were 1 base for V and 5 bases for J; bases not matched to a gene: 6. CDR3 size: 15 residues. Germline V lookup: CDR1 LGHDT, CDR2 YNNKEL (reference sequence). CDR3 amino acids: CASSQGTGSRETQYF. In DNA, the CDR3 is TGTGCCAGCAGCCAAGGGACAGGGAGTCGGGAGACCCAGTACTTC.

This clonotype has ten or more counts. The rearrangement uses TRBV5-4 and TRBJ1-2; D is uncertain. V lost 4 bases and J lost 5, with 15 bases in between. The CDR3 runs 14 residues. Germline CDR1 reads SGHNT; CDR2 reads YYREEE (reference sequence). Here the CDR3 reads CASSGRAAPYGYTF. In DNA, the CDR3 is TGTGCCAGCAGCGGCCGGGCAGCCCCTTATGGCTACACCTTC.

The rearrangement uses TRBV25-1 and TRBJ1-2; 9 positions match TRBD1. The CDR3 is 14 amino acids. V lost 3 bases, J lost 8 bases, and 7 bases stayed unmatched. The germline gives CDR1 MGHDK, CDR2 SYGVNS. This CDR3 reads CASSDLDRGGGYTF. The CDR3 DNA reads TGTGCCAGCAGTGACCTGGACAGGGGCGGAGGCTACACCTTC.

This clonotype came up many times. The chain carries TRBV3-1 and TRBJ2-3, with no clear D. The V gene's germline CDR1 is LGHDT and CDR2 YNNKEL (reference sequence). The ends were cut back, 0 bases at V and 8 bases at J, with 15 bases in the middle. The CDR3 loop spans 15 amino acids. CDR3 loop: CASSQETPPGGTQYF. For the CDR3, the DNA is TGTGCCAGCAGCCAAGAGACCCCTCCGGGCGGTACGCAGTATTTT.

This clonotype has a handful of counts. The rearrangement joins TRBV2 to TRBJ1-5; D remains unclear. The CDR3 is 15 amino acids. V lost 4 bases to trimming and J lost 2 bases, with 12 bases between them. Germline-derived CDR1 and CDR2 are SNHLY and FYNNEI. The CDR3 region is CASSVFFGGNQPQHF. As DNA, the CDR3 is TGTGCCAGCAGTGTTTTTTTCGGGGGCAATCAGCCCCAGCATTTT.

This clonotype appeared many times. The chain has TRBV6-6 and TRBJ2-6; no clear D. Germline loops: CDR1 MNHNY, CDR2 SVGAGI (reference sequence). Trimming removed 2 bases from V and 0 bases from J, with 5 bases in between. The CDR3 sequence is 15 residues long. The CDR3: CASSYVDSGANVLTF. The DNA for the CDR3 is TGTGCCAGCAGTTACGTCGACTCTGGGGCCAACGTCCTGACTTTC.

This clonotype was found many times. The rearrangement links TRBV12-3 or TRBV12-4 to TRBJ1-2, with 7 nucleotides matching TRBD1. This CDR3 has 16 amino acids. Germline trimming cut 3 bases from V and 0 bases from J; bases unmatched to any gene: 7. CDR3 loop: CASSFGDSFTNYGYTF. The DNA for the CDR3 is TGTGCCAGCAGTTTTGGGGACAGCTTCACTAACTATGGCTACACCTTC.

This clonotype occurred a few times. A junction end diverges from the germline sequence, so it may reflect a read error. This sequence joins TRBV5-5 and TRBJ2-7; the D gene is possibly TRBD2 (7 bases). Germline V lookup: CDR1 SGHKS, CDR2 YYEKEE (reference sequence). The CDR3 length is 17 residues. The CDR3 region is CASSLGTTGASTYEQYF. CDR3 in DNA: TGCGCCAGCAGCTTGGGGACTACGGGGGCTTCAACCTACGAGCAGTACTTC.

The chain uses TRBV4-1 and TRBJ2-7; D could derive from TRBD1 or TRBD2 (5 bases each). CDR3 size: 15 residues. Deletions cut 5 bases from V and 6 bases from J, with 20 bases between. Germline V CDR1 and CDR2: MGHRA, YSYEKL. The CDR3 protein is CASSEPGRPLGEQYF. CDR3 DNA: TGCGCCAGCAGCGAGCCGGGGCGGCCTTTAGGCGAGCAGTACTTC.

The chain combines TRBV18 with TRBJ2-7; a weak D match, TRBD2 (5 bases). Looked up from germline, CDR1 is KGHSH and CDR2 is LQKENI. V lost 5 bases and J lost 3, with 20 bases in between. The length of the CDR3 is 16 residues. The CDR3 spells CASSGSGEQPSYEQYF. CDR3 in DNA: TGTGCCAGCTCAGGCTCCGGGGAGCAACCAAGCTACGAGCAGTACTTC.

CDR3: CASSLISRGVNNEQFF. Written as DNA, the CDR3 is TGTGCCAGCAGCTTGATCAGTCGGGGCGTAAACAATGAGCAGTTCTTC. The J gene is TRBJ2-1, the V gene TRBV11-1; D tentatively reads TRBD1 or TRBD2 (5 bases each). This CDR3 has 16 residues. V lost 3 bases and J 5 bases, leaving 17 bases between the germline ends. CDR1 is SGHAT, CDR2 FQDESV, per germline (reference sequence).

In its sample, this clonotype was seen a few times. The chain links TRBV7-9 to TRBJ2-1, with TRBD2 matching over 11 bases. The germline V gene encodes CDR1 SEHNR and CDR2 FQNEAQ (reference sequence). Losses at the gene ends were 5 bases for V and 8 bases for J; bases not matched to a gene: 11. The CDR3 totals 16 residues. For the CDR3, the DNA is TGTGCCAGCAGCCTCACCCTAGCGGGGGGCATCGATGAGCAGTTCTTC. This codes for CASSLTLAGGIDEQFF. The full variable domain, with the rest looked up from reference TRBV7-9 and TRBJ2-1, is DTGVSQNPRHKITKRGQNVTFRCDPISEHNRLYWYRQTLGQGPEFLTYFQNEAQLEKSRLLSDRFSAERPKGSFSTLEIQRTEQGDSAMYLCASSLTLAGGIDEQFFGPGTRLTVL.

This clonotype turned up a few times. The rearrangement uses TRBV18 and TRBJ2-3; no definite D call. The germline V gene encodes CDR1 KGHSH and CDR2 LQKENI. V lost 6 bases to trimming and J lost 5 bases, with 21 bases between them. This CDR3 spans 16 amino acids. As DNA, the CDR3 is TGTGCCAGCTCTCCGAAGGTAGAGAGTTTCAGAGATACGCAGTATTTT. It is translated as CASSPKVESFRDTQYF.

This clonotype came up many times. The chain couples TRBV6-1 to TRBJ2-7, with 9 bases aligning to TRBD1. The CDR3 consists of 14 residues. Germline assignment: CDR1 MNHNS and CDR2 SASEGT. J lost 6 bases, V lost 3 bases, and 6 bases had no gene match. CDR3 nucleotide sequence: TGTGCCAGCAGTGACCGGGACAGGGTATTCGAGCAGTACTTC. Translation gives CASSDRDRVFEQYF.

This clonotype appeared a few times. The gene calls are TRBV28 and TRBJ2-2; 10 nucleotides agree with TRBD2. CDR1 and CDR2 from the germline V gene are MDHEN and SYDVKM. The CDR3 has 20 amino acids. The J segment lost 0 bases and the V segment lost 3 bases, leaving 13 bases of the junction unmatched. The CDR3: CASSFLAGGQGAPNTGELFF. The CDR3 DNA sequence: TGTGCCAGCAGTTTCTTAGCGGGGGGCCAAGGGGCCCCGAACACCGGGGAGCTGTTTTTT.

This clonotype was found many times. CDR3 protein: CASSLGLGRATEAFF. The CDR3 coding sequence is TGTGCCAGCAGCTTGGGCCTGGGTCGGGCCACTGAAGCTTTCTTT. This chain links TRBV5-6 with TRBJ1-1; D gene ambiguous. The CDR3 runs to 15 residues. Deletions cut 0 bases from V and 4 bases from J, with 13 bases between. Germline CDR1 is SGHDT and CDR2 is YYEEEE. Full variable domain (missing parts from reference TRBV5-6 and TRBJ1-1): DAGVTQSPTHLIKTRGQQVTLRCSPKSGHDTVSWYQQALGQGPQFIFQYYEEEERQRGNFPDRFSGHQFPNYSSELNVNALLLGDSALYLCASSLGLGRATEAFFGQGTRLTVV.

This clonotype was detected ten times or more. The rearrangement uses TRBV5-1 and TRBJ1-1; 10 bases are shared with TRBD1. CDR3 length equals 15 residues. Germline V CDR1 and CDR2: SGHRS, YFSETQ. V trimming: 0 bases; J trimming: 1 base; junction bases outside the gene matches: 0. CDR3 coding DNA: TGCGCCAGCAGCTTGGGACAGGGGGCGAACACTGAAGCTTTCTTT. Its translation is CASSLGQGANTEAFF.

This clonotype was seen more than once but under ten times. The V and J genes are TRBV4-1 and TRBJ1-2, with D hard to call. Trimming cost V 0 bases and J 2 bases, with 10 bases left between them. In germline, CDR1 is MGHRA, CDR2 YSYEKL. The CDR3 contains 15 residues. The CDR3 protein is CASSQEDEENYGYTF. The CDR3 DNA sequence: TGCGCCAGCAGCCAAGAGGACGAGGAGAACTATGGCTACACCTTC.

This clonotype has at least ten counts. The gene calls are TRBV6-2 or TRBV6-3 and TRBJ2-7; no clear D. The CDR3 consists of 12 residues. The V gene's germline CDR1 is MNHEY and CDR2 SVGEGT. V was clipped by 6 bases and J by 6 bases, with 12 bases between them. The CDR3 protein is CASSLDTLEQYF. The DNA of the CDR3 is TGTGCCAGCAGCCTTGACACCCTCGAGCAGTACTTC.

This clonotype was counted ten times or more. V and J are TRBV5-1 and TRBJ1-5, with D uncertain. V lost 4 bases to trimming and J lost 0 bases, with 8 bases between them. The CDR3 length is 14 residues. Germline V lookup: CDR1 SGHRS, CDR2 YFSETQ. CDR3 sequence reads: CASSPGGSNQPQHF. The CDR3 DNA follows: TGCGCCAGCAGCCCCGGCGGTAGCAATCAGCCCCAGCATTTT.

This clonotype occurred a few times. The rearrangement uses TRBV7-9 and TRBJ1-4; D possibly corresponds to TRBD1 (6 bases). The V and J ends lost 4 bases and 14 bases respectively, with 14 bases between them. This CDR3 is 12 amino acids long. Germline-derived CDR1 and CDR2 are SEHNR and FQNEAQ (reference sequence). CDR3 amino acids: CASSSIDRSLFF. For the CDR3, the DNA is TGTGCCAGCAGCTCGATAGACAGGTCTCTGTTTTTT. Variable domain in full (rest from reference TRBV7-9 and TRBJ1-4): DTGVSQNPRHKITKRGQNVTFRCDPISEHNRLYWYRQTLGQGPEFLTYFQNEAQLEKSRLLSDRFSAERPKGSFSTLEIQRTEQGDSAMYLCASSSIDRSLFFGSGTQLSVL.